This T cell receptor beta chain was found in a study of cytomegalovirus exposure and HLA in healthy donors. PCR was performed using 60 Vbeta and 13 Jbeta primers. TCRdb's copy holds only in-frame clones and misses some; the assay was immunoSEQ multiplex PCR. The sample shows tens of thousands of clones, 60% to 80% of them seen only once. CDR1 is SNHLY, CDR2 FYNNEI, per germline. The CDR3 is made up of 14 amino acids. V was pared by 6 bases and J by 0 bases, with 12 bases between. This receptor was identified in a woman in her 30s in good health and CMV-seronegative. Sequencing used PBMCs. V and J are TRBV2 and TRBJ2-7; perhaps TRBD1 as D (6 bases). The CDR3 DNA follows: TGTGCCAGCAGCAACGACAGGAGCTCCTACGAGCAGTACTTC. It yields the protein CASSNDRSSYEQYF.